The sequence of this TCR beta chain was determined in a study of T cell responses to AZD1222 COVID-19 vaccine (dated by TCRdb to the early 2020s). A note on the overall study: A total of 230 or so trial participants underwent TCR sequencing, of whom around 200 received two doses of AZD1222 and about 25 received two doses of the MenACWY control vaccine. Enrollment into the trials was organized by age into subgroups of 18-55, 56-69 and 70-plus years, and those subgroups contained roughly 140, 27 and 60 TCR-sequenced participants, respectively. Broader findings and caveats from the paper: After two AZD1222 doses, both the breadth and the depth of spike-specific TCRs were significantly higher than at day 0 and than in MenACWY recipients. Most participants were white British and females outnumbered males, and the authors suggested that clonal diversity may have been underestimated. The vaccine-associated CD4 TCRs covered the entire spike protein, and the dominant responses fell in regions 160-218 and 743-854. In the small 56-69-year group, the increase in depth fell short of significance, most likely because of low power. Nearly half of unique spike-specific TCRs reportedly recognized epitopes outside regions mutated in the B.1.351 and B.1.1.7 variants. Because no day 14 peak-response samples were available, the repertoires could be characterized only after the peak T cell response. Conclusions about previously exposed vaccinees were limited because only a handful of AZD1222 recipients were SARS-CoV-2 seropositive at baseline.

Including cysteine and phenylalanine, the CDR3 has 14 amino acids. The CDR3 DNA has 42 bases and is translated from base 1. For this chain, trimming is 4 bases at the V end and 9 bases at the J end, and the number of junction bases without a gene match is 9. According to the germline V gene, CDR1 reads KGHDR and CDR2 reads SFDVKD. The CDR3 regions of human TCRbeta chains were analyzed by immunosequencing. The study's own analysis went as follows. Repertoire TCRs were checked for matches against a reference library of SARS-CoV-2-specific TCRs that had been generated using the MIRA antigen-specificity platform. Breadth was defined as the fraction of unique TCRs that were SARS-CoV-2-associated. Depth was defined as the fraction of total T cells that were SARS-CoV-2-associated. Using the MIRA data, each spike-specific TCR was assigned both to the spike region to which the TCR was reactive and to a CD4 or CD8 class. Log10-transformed breadth and depth values were compared by one-way ANOVA with Sidak's multiple comparisons tests. In TCRdb, the immuneACCESS table is reduced to in-frame sequences with V and J assigned. These tables do not hold every clone; where another copy was compared, an unresolved V gene accounts for under half, and the others remain unexplained. The D gene and trimming were derived from the DNA, and the V and J assignments and clone size from that table. The sample table holds some 130,000 clones, of which about nine tenths were seen once. Together, the top ten hold under 20% of the sample.

The time point label on this specimen signifies: baseline before first vaccination. The treatment or condition label here, explained by the study, means: meningococcal conjugate vaccine given as trial control. Vaccinee samples were obtained from the UK trials COV001 and COV002, which included a single-blind randomized controlled phase 2/3 trial of AZD1222 (ChAdOx1 nCoV-19) in healthy adults. For TCRbeta chain sequencing, PBMC samples from trial participants were taken at day 0 and at day 28 after the second dose. In the case of this clone: Its cognate antigen has yet to be identified. The input lacks base qualities; no much larger clone sits a single base away.

The TCR sequence derives from an adult in good health. The input for sequencing was peripheral blood, taken on day 0 of MenACWY control vaccination. The chain uses TRBV24-1 and TRBJ1-2; TRBD1 fits 8 bases in the junction. The base sequence is TGTGCCACCAGTGACCCTGGGACAGGATATCGCTACACCTTC. It encodes CATSDPGTGYRYTF.